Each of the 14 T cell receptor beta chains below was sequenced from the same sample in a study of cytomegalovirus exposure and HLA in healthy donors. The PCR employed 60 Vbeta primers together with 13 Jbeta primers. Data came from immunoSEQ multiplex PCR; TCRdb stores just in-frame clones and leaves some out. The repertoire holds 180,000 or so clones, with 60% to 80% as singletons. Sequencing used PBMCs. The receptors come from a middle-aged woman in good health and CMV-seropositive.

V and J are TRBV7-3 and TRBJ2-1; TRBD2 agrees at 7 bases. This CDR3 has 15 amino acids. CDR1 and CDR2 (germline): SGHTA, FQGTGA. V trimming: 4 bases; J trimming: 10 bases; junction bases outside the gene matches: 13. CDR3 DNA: TGTGCCAGCAGCTCTAGCGGCAACCCCTGGGGGGAGCAGTTCTTC. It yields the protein CASSSSGNPWGEQFF. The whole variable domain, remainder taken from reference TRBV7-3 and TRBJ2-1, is GAGVSQTPSNKVTEKGKYVELRCDPISGHTALYWYRQSLGQGPEFLIYFQGTGAADDSGLPNDRFFAVRPEGSVSTLKIQRTERGDSAVYLCASSSSGNPWGEQFFGPGTRLTVL.

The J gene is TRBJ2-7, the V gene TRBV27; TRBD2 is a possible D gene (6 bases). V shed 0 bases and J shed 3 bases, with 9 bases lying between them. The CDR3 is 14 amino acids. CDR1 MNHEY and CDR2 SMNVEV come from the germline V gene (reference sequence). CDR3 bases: TGTGCCAGCAGTTTATCGGCGGGAAGCTACGAGCAGTACTTC. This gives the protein CASSLSAGSYEQYF.

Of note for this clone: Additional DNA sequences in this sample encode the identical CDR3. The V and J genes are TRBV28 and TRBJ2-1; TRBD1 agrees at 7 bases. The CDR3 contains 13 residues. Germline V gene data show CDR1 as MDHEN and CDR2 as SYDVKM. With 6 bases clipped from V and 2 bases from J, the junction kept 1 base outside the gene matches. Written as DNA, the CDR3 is TGTGCCAGCAGAGGGGGCCCCTACAATGAGCAGTTCTTC. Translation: CASRGGPYNEQFF.

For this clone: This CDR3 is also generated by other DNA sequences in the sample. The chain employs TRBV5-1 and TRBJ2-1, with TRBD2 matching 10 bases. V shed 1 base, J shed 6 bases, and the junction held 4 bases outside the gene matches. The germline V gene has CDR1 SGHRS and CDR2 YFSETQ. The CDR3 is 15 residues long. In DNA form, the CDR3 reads TGCGCCAGCAGCTTGCCCAGCGGGAGGGCCAATGAGCAGTTCTTC. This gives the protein CASSLPSGRANEQFF.

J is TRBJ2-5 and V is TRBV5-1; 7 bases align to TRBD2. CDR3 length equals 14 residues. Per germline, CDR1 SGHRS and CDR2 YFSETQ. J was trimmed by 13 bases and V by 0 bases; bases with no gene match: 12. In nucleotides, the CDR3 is TGCGCCAGCAGCTTGGGCGGTACTAGCGCCGGGGGGTACTTC. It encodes CASSLGGTSAGGYF.

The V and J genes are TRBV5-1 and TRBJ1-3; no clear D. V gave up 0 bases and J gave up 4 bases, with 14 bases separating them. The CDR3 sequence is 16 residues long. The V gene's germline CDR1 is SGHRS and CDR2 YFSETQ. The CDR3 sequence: CASSLAGPLRGNTIYF. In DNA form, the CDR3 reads TGCGCCAGCAGCTTGGCAGGCCCTTTACGGGGAAACACCATATATTTT.

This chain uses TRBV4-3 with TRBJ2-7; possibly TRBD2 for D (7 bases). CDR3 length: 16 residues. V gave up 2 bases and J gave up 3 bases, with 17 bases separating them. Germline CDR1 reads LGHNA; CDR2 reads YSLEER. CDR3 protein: CASSQRGGGGIYEQYF. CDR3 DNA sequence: TGCGCCAGCAGCCAAAGAGGGGGAGGGGGGATCTACGAGCAGTACTTC.

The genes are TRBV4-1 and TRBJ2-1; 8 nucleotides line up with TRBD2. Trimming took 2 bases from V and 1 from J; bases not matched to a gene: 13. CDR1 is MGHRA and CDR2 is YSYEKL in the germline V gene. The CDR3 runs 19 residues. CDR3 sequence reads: CASSQLSAGGHSSYNEQFF. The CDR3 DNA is TGCGCCAGCAGCCAACTATCGGCGGGAGGACACTCTTCCTACAATGAGCAGTTCTTC.

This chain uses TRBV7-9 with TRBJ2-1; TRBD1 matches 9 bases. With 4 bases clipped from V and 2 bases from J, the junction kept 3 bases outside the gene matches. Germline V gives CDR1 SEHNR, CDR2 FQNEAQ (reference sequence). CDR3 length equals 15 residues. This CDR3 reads CASSSTGGTYNEQFF. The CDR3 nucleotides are TGTGCCAGCAGCTCCACAGGGGGCACCTACAATGAGCAGTTCTTC.

The CDR3 DNA reads TGTGCCACCTCGACTCAATCCGGGACAGGGGGCTATGGCTACACCTTC. It specifies CATSTQSGTGGYGYTF. The J gene is TRBJ1-2, the V gene TRBV28; 11 nucleotides agree with TRBD1. This CDR3 comprises 16 residues. The germline gives CDR1 MDHEN, CDR2 SYDVKM. The J segment lost 4 bases and the V segment lost 10 bases, leaving 14 bases of the junction unmatched.

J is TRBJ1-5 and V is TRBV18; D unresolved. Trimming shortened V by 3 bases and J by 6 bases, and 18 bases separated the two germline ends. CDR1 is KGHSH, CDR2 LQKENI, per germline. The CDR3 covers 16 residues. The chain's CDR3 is CASSPEGPGIFQPQHF. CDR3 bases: TGTGCCAGCTCACCGGAGGGTCCGGGGATTTTTCAGCCCCAGCATTTT.

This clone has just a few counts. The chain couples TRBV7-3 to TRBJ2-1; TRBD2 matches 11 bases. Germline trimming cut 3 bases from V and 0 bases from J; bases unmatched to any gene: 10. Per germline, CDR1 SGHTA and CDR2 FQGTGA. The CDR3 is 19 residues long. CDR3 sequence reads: CASSFGASGRSGSYNEQFF. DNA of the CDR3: TGTGCCAGCAGCTTCGGGGCTAGCGGGAGGAGCGGCTCCTACAATGAGCAGTTCTTC.

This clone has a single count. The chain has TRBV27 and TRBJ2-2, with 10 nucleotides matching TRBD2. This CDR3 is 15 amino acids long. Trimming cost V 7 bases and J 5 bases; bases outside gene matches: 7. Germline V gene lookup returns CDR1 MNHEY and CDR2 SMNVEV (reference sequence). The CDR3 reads CASNLSGRGTGELFF. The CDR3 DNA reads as TGTGCCAGCAACCTAAGCGGGAGGGGGACCGGGGAGCTGTTTTTT.

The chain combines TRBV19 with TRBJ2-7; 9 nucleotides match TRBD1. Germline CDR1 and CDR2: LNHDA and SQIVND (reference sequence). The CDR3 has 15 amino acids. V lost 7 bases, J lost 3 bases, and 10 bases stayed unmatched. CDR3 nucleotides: TGTGCCAGTACCAATACCCCGGGACAGGGCTACGAGCAGTACTTC. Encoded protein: CASTNTPGQGYEQYF.